This TCR beta chain was sequenced for a study of cytomegalovirus exposure and HLA in healthy donors. Study observations and caveats: The study found most TCR sequences rare, yet found some public TCRs in many donors.

Of note for this clone: Its antigen is unidentified.

Profiling relied on immunoSEQ multiplex PCR, and the TCRdb table lists in-frame clones only, not all of them. The sample contains about 260,000 clones, about 92% of which appear only once. The CDR3 extends over 11 amino acids. Trimming removed 8 bases at V and 5 bases at J, with 9 bases between. Germline loops: CDR1 KGHSH, CDR2 LQKENI. The V call is TRBV18, the J call TRBJ1-1, with D unresolved. Sequencing was performed on PBMCs. The TCR was taken from a woman aged 30 to 39 in good health and CMV-seronegative. The CDR3 here is CASNGQTEAFF. DNA for the CDR3: TGTGCCAGCAACGGCCAGACTGAAGCTTTCTTT.